This entry lists 8 T cell receptor beta chains sequenced from one sample in a study of cytomegalovirus exposure and HLA in healthy donors. Profiled with immunoSEQ multiplex PCR; TCRdb holds only in-frame clones, not every one. The top ten clones hold 1.5% to 2% of a sample with 120,000 or so clones, 75% to 90% of them seen once. The sample was PBMCs. The receptors come from a woman in her late teens or twenties in good health and CMV-seronegative.

CDR3 sequence reads: CASSIEAEAFF. Here the CDR3 DNA reads TGTGCCAGCAGTATTGAGGCTGAAGCTTTCTTT. The gene calls are TRBV13 and TRBJ1-1, with unresolved D. The V end lost 6 bases, the J end lost 6 bases, and 8 bases lay between the germline ends. The CDR3 totals 11 residues. The germline V gene encodes CDR1 PRHDT and CDR2 FYEKMQ (reference sequence).

V and J are TRBV27 and TRBJ2-1, with a tentative D call TRBD2 (6 bases). Trimming took off 10 bases at V and 0 bases at J, with 13 bases between the two ends. This CDR3 has 14 residues. Germline V gene lookup returns CDR1 MNHEY and CDR2 SMNVEV (reference sequence). As DNA, the CDR3 is TGTGCCACCCGTGCGGGGAGCTCCTACAATGAGCAGTTCTTC. It translates to CATRAGSSYNEQFF.

This chain uses TRBV5-6 with TRBJ1-1; D gene unclear. Per germline, CDR1 SGHDT and CDR2 YYEEEE. There are 16 residues in the CDR3. V was cut by 3 bases and J by 1 base, with 16 bases left in between. The CDR3 sequence: CASSWSMTLANTEAFF. The CDR3 nucleotides are TGTGCCAGCAGCTGGAGTATGACACTAGCGAACACTGAAGCTTTCTTT.

V usage is TRBV18 and J usage is TRBJ2-1; TRBD1 agrees at 8 bases. V was clipped by 4 bases and J by 10 bases; unmatched bases: 15. CDR1 and CDR2 from the germline V gene are KGHSH and LQKENI. This CDR3 is 16 amino acids long. The CDR3 nucleotides read TGTGCCAGCTCACTCTCGGACAGGGCCAGTACCACAGAGCAGTTCTTC. Protein: CASSLSDRASTTEQFF.

The chain recombines TRBV30 with TRBJ1-1; D may be TRBD1 (5 bases). Germline V gene data show CDR1 as GTSNPN and CDR2 as SVGIG (reference sequence). The CDR3 sequence is 16 residues long. Trimming stripped 1 base from V and 0 bases from J, with 15 bases between. The CDR3, as DNA: TGTGCCTGGAGTGAGTACGAAGGGGCCTTGAACACTGAAGCTTTCTTT. Its protein is CAWSEYEGALNTEAFF.

The count of this clone is one. The chain joins TRBV6-4 to TRBJ1-1, with D tentatively TRBD1 (6 bases). This CDR3 is 12 amino acids long. V dropped 6 bases and J dropped 11 bases, with 16 bases sitting between them. Per the germline V gene, CDR1 is MRHNA and CDR2 is SNTAGT. CDR3 residues: CASSPGGQSAFF. The DNA of the CDR3 is TGTGCCAGCAGCCCGGGGGGACAATCTGCTTTCTTT.

The V call is TRBV4-2, the J call TRBJ2-2; no reliable D call. Looked up from germline, CDR1 is LGHNA and CDR2 is YNFKEQ. V lost 4 bases to trimming and J lost 4 bases, with 16 bases between them. The CDR3 is made up of 16 amino acids. DNA of the CDR3: TGTGCCAGCAGCCGATTTGGAAGTCGAGGCACCGGGGAGCTGTTTTTT. It is translated as CASSRFGSRGTGELFF.

The J gene is TRBJ2-3, the V gene TRBV23-1; 12 bases fit TRBD2. TRBV23-1 is labeled an ORF, and its function is uncertain. Trimming at V came to 3 bases and at J to 3 bases, leaving 10 bases not matched to a gene. The CDR3 consists of 18 residues. The CDR3, as DNA: TGCGCCAGCAGTCAGACTAGCGGGAGTGGAATGAGAACAGATACGCAGTATTTT. It encodes CASSQTSGSGMRTDTQYF.